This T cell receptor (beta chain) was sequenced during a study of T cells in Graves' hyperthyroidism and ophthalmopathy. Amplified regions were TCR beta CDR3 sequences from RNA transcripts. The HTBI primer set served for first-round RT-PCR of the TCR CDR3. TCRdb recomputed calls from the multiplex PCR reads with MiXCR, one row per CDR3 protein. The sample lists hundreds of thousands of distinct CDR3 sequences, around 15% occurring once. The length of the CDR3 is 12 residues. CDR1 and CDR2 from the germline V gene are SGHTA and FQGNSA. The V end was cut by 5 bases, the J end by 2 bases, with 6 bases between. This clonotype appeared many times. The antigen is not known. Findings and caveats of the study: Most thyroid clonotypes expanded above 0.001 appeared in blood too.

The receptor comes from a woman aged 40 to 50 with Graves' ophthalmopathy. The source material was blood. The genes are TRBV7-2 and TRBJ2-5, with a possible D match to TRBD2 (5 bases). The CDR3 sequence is CASSRTQETQYF. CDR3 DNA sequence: TGTGCCAGCAGCCGGACTCAAGAGACCCAGTACTTC.